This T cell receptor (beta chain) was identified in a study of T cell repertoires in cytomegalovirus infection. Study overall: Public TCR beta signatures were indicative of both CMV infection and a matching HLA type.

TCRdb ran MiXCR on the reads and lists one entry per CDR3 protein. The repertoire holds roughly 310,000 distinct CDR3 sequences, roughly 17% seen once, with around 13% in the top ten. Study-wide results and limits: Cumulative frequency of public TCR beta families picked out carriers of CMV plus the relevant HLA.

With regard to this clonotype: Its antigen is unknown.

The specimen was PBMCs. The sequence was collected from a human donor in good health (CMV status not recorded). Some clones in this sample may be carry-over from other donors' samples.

The CDR3 nucleotides read TGTGCCAGCAGTTTAATAAGGTATTTCAGCAATGAGCAGTTCTTC. This encodes CASSLIRYFSNEQFF. The gene calls are TRBV12-3 or TRBV12-4 and TRBJ2-1, with D unresolved. The V and J ends lost 2 bases and 6 bases respectively, with 14 bases between them. The CDR3 has 15 amino acids.